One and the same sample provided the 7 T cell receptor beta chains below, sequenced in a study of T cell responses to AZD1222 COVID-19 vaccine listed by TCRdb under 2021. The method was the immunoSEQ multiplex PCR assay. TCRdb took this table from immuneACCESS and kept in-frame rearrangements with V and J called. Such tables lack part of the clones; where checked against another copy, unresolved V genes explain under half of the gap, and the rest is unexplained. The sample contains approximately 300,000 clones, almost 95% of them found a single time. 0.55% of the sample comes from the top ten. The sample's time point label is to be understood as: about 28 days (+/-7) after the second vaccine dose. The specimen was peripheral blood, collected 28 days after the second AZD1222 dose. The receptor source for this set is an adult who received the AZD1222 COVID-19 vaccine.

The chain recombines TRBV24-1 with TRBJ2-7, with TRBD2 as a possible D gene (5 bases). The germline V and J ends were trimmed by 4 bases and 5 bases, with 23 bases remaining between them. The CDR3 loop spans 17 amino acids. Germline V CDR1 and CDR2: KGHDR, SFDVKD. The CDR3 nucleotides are TGTGCCACCAGTGACTACCAGCTTCTAATATATAGCGACGAGCAGTACTTC. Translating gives CATSDYQLLIYSDEQYF.

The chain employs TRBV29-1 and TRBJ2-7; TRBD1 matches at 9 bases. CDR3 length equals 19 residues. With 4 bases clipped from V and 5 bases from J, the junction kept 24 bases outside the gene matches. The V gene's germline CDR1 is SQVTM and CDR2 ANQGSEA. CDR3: CSVVQYRGRKGSKSNEQYF. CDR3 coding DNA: TGCAGCGTTGTCCAGTACAGGGGGCGAAAAGGGTCGAAATCAAACGAGCAGTACTTC.

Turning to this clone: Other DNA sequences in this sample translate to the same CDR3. The CDR3 DNA sequence: TGTGCCAGCAGTTTGGGTGCATACGAGCAGTACTTC. Its protein product is CASSLGAYEQYF. The chain links TRBV28 to TRBJ2-7; the D is unclear. Trimming took 3 bases from V and 4 from J, leaving 7 bases between them. This CDR3 region has 12 residues. Germline CDR1 reads MDHEN; CDR2 reads SYDVKM.

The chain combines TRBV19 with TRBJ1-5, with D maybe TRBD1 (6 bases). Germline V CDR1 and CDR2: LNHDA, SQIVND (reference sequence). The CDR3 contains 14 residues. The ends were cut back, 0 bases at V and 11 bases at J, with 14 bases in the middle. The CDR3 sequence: CASSIEARGRAQHF. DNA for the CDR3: TGTGCCAGTAGTATAGAAGCCAGGGGTCGGGCCCAGCATTTT.

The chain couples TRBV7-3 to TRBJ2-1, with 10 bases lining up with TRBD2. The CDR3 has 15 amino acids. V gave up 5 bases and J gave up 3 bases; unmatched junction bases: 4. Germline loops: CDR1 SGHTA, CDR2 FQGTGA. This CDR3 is CASSGGLAVYNEQFF. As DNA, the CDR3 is TGTGCCAGCAGCGGAGGACTAGCGGTCTACAATGAGCAGTTCTTC.

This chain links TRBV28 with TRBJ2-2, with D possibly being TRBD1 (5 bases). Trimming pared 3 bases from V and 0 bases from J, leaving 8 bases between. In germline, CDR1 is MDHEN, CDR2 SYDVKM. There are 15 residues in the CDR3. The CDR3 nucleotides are TGTGCCAGCAGTTTTGTGACAGCGAACACCGGGGAGCTGTTTTTT. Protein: CASSFVTANTGELFF.

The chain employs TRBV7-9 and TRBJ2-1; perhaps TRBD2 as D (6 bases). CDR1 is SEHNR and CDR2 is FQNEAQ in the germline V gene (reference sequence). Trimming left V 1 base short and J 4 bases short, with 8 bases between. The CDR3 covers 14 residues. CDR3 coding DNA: TGTGCCAGCAGCTTAGGGAGGGGTTACAATGAGCAGTTCTTC. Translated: CASSLGRGYNEQFF.